This TCR beta chain was identified in a study of blood T cell repertoires in COVID-19. Trimming stripped 4 bases from V and 10 bases from J, with 20 bases between. Germline loops: CDR1 SNHLY, CDR2 FYNNEI. The length of the CDR3 is 16 residues. Only in-frame clones appear in the TCRdb table, and some are missing; sequencing was by immunoSEQ multiplex PCR. The sample yields 130,000 to 150,000 clones, 80% to 90% seen once. The source material was peripheral blood. The genes are TRBV2 and TRBJ1-6; D remains ambiguous. This TCR was recovered from an older woman with COVID-19, enrolled during active disease. CDR3 nucleotides: TGTGCCAGCAGTGGGCCTCAGAGCGTGAAACGGTCACCCCTCCACTTT. As protein: CASSGPQSVKRSPLHF.